This record looks at one T cell receptor beta chain sequence and its context. Its antigen is not known. This specimen belongs to a study of OX40 agonist ivuxolimab in advanced cancers. On the study more broadly: Two patients with cutaneous melanoma and one with hepatocellular carcinoma, three in total, showed partial responses.

CDR1 LGHNA and CDR2 YNFKEQ come from the germline V gene. Trimming took 4 bases from V and 7 from J; bases not matched to a gene: 9. There are 15 residues in the CDR3. Measured with immunoSEQ multiplex PCR; TCRdb has only the in-frame clones, and not every one. This table has 45,000 to 55,000 clones, approximately 86% appearing once. Overall study findings and caveats: Those patients achieving a partial response at 0.1-3.0 mg/kg showed among the lowest clonal expansion.

The material was CD4+ or CD8+ T cells sorted from blood, obtained in a trial of the OX40 agonist ivuxolimab. The receptor's source is an adult with an advanced solid tumor such as melanoma, head and neck, liver or kidney cancer. The chain recombines TRBV4-2 with TRBJ1-1, with 10 bases lining up with TRBD1. Here the CDR3 reads CASSLRQGAYSEAFF. As DNA, the CDR3 is TGTGCCAGCAGCCTTAGACAGGGGGCTTATAGTGAAGCTTTCTTT.